What follows are 25 T cell receptor beta chains derived from one specimen sequenced in a study of early T cells in non-severe SARS-CoV-2 infection. TCRdb reprocessed the 5' RACE reads via MiXCR and lists one record per CDR3 protein. The sample contains around 67,000 distinct CDR3 sequences, about 9.9% of which appear only once. Sequenced sample: whole blood. The source is an adult who was a healthcare worker with PCR-confirmed SARS-CoV-2 infection or an uninfected control (not recorded which).

This clonotype was recorded at least ten times. The chain joins TRBV14 to TRBJ2-5; TRBD2 aligns across 10 bases. This CDR3 is 14 amino acids long. V lost 0 bases and J lost 7; bases outside the gene matches: 2. Germline V gene data show CDR1 as SGHDN and CDR2 as FVKESK. The CDR3 DNA reads as TGTGCCAGCAGCCAAGACCTAGCGGGGGCGACCCAGTACTTC. Amino acid sequence: CASSQDLAGATQYF.

The rearrangement uses TRBV27 and TRBJ1-5; D is possibly TRBD1 (5 bases). There are 15 residues in the CDR3. Germline V gives CDR1 MNHEY, CDR2 SMNVEV (reference sequence). V lost 5 bases to trimming and J lost 5 bases, with 16 bases between them. CDR3 DNA sequence: TGTGCCAGCAGTCCCGAATTCGGGGGGTATCAGCCCCAGCATTTT. Amino acids: CASSPEFGGYQPQHF.

This clonotype has ten or more counts. This chain links TRBV6-6 with TRBJ1-6; no firm D call. Germline CDR1 reads MNHNY; CDR2 reads SVGAGI (reference sequence). Trimming pared 2 bases from V and 9 bases from J, leaving 11 bases between. The CDR3 covers 14 residues. Here the CDR3 reads CASSYPDEFSPLHF. CDR3 DNA: TGTGCCAGCAGTTACCCCGATGAATTTTCACCCCTCCACTTT.

This clonotype was observed at least ten times. The chain has TRBV6-1 and TRBJ1-2; 10 bases line up with TRBD1. V trimming: 1 base; J trimming: 5 bases; junction bases outside the gene matches: 4. The CDR3 is made up of 15 amino acids. CDR1 MNHNS and CDR2 SASEGT come from the germline V gene. CDR3 sequence (DNA): TGTGCCAGCAGTGAAGATGGGACAGGGGCGTATGGCTACACCTTC. It is translated as CASSEDGTGAYGYTF.

This clonotype was observed at least ten times. The chain employs TRBV18 and TRBJ2-5, with D hard to call. The CDR3 extends over 13 amino acids. The germline V gene encodes CDR1 KGHSH and CDR2 LQKENI. V lost 3 bases and J 5 bases, leaving 10 bases between the germline ends. The CDR3 nucleotides read TGTGCCAGCTCACCGGTTCAGGAGGAGACCCAGTACTTC. It translates to CASSPVQEETQYF.

The chain combines TRBV10-3 with TRBJ2-3; D might be TRBD2 (5 bases). Trimming left V 2 bases short and J 6 bases short, with 9 bases between. Germline V gives CDR1 ENHRY, CDR2 SYGVKD. The CDR3 is 13 amino acids. The CDR3 loop reads CAISEPSGDTQYF. CDR3 DNA sequence: TGTGCCATCAGTGAGCCCTCGGGGGATACGCAGTATTTT.

This clonotype came up many times. The chain joins TRBV25-1 to TRBJ1-2; a possible D gene is TRBD1 (5 bases). Trimming pared 6 bases from V and 4 bases from J, leaving 12 bases between. Germline V CDR1 and CDR2: MGHDK, SYGVNS. The CDR3 spans 13 residues. The CDR3 DNA reads as TGTGCCAGCAGCCGGGGGATTTCCTATGGCTACACCTTC. Protein: CASSRGISYGYTF.

This clonotype has a count of ten or more. V and J are TRBV15 and TRBJ2-3, with 10 positions matching TRBD1. The V segment lost 1 base and the J segment 4 bases; nucleotides outside the gene matches: 5. The CDR3 is 16 residues long. CDR1 and CDR2 (germline): LNHNV, YYDKDF (reference sequence). CDR3 coding DNA: TGTGCCACCAGCAGAGGAGGGACAGGGGCTGCAGATACGCAGTATTTT. This gives the protein CATSRGGTGAADTQYF.

This clonotype has a handful of counts. V is TRBV3-1 and J is TRBJ1-1, with D unclear. V lost 4 bases and J 4 bases, leaving 10 bases between the germline ends. There are 13 residues in the CDR3. Germline CDR1 reads LGHDT; CDR2 reads YNNKEL (reference sequence). The DNA for the CDR3 is TGTGCCAGCAGCCCACCCCTGGGCACTGAAGCTTTCTTT. It codes for CASSPPLGTEAFF.

This clonotype came up many times. The J gene is TRBJ1-5, the V gene TRBV29-1; D not certain. The germline CDR1 and CDR2 sequences are SQVTM and ANQGSEA. V shed 5 bases and J shed 7 bases, with 12 bases lying between them. The CDR3 is 12 residues long. The CDR3 here is CSVSTGDQPQHF. DNA for the CDR3: TGCAGCGTTTCGACGGGAGACCAGCCCCAGCATTTT.

This clonotype has ten or more counts. The chain has TRBV7-2 and TRBJ1-4; 10 bases are a match to TRBD1. CDR1 is SGHTA, CDR2 FQGNSA, per germline. Germline trimming cut 3 bases from V and 7 bases from J; bases unmatched to any gene: 5. The CDR3 length is 15 residues. In DNA form, the CDR3 reads TGTGCCAGCAGCTTTGGACAGGGGGAGAGTGAAAAACTGTTTTTT. Translated: CASSFGQGESEKLFF.

This clonotype was found many times. This chain joins TRBV4-1 and TRBJ2-1; 8 bases line up with TRBD2. The V segment lost 1 base and the J segment 5 bases; nucleotides outside the gene matches: 10. This CDR3 contains 17 residues. CDR1 MGHRA and CDR2 YSYEKL come from the germline V gene. CDR3 region: CASSQGRGLGNHNEQFF. CDR3 nucleotides: TGCGCCAGCAGCCAAGGACGGGGACTAGGGAACCACAATGAGCAGTTCTTC.

The sample holds a few counts of this clonotype. The gene calls are TRBV21-1 and TRBJ1-6; TRBD1, the table's D call, lacks a check against the DNA. TRBV21-1 is given as a pseudogene. This CDR3 contains 15 residues. The CDR3 nucleotides read TGTGCCAGCAGCAATCCCCCTCACTATAATTCACCCCTCCACTTT. This sequence encodes CASSNPPHYNSPLHF.

There are many counts of this clonotype. The rearrangement joins TRBV5-5 to TRBJ2-1; 11 bases align to TRBD2. J was trimmed by 3 bases and V by 3 bases; bases with no gene match: 2. The CDR3 is 15 residues long. Germline V CDR1 and CDR2: SGHKS, YYEKEE (reference sequence). The CDR3 nucleotides read TGTGCCAGCAGCTCGGGACTAGCGGTCTACAATGAGCAGTTCTTC. Translated, it gives CASSSGLAVYNEQFF.

This chain links TRBV10-3 with TRBJ2-5; 7 positions agree with TRBD2. Germline V lookup: CDR1 ENHRY, CDR2 SYGVKD. This CDR3 has 13 residues. With 4 bases clipped from V and 3 bases from J, the junction kept 2 bases outside the gene matches. CDR3 loop: CAISGEGEETQYF. As DNA, the CDR3 is TGTGCCATCAGTGGGGAGGGCGAAGAGACCCAGTACTTC.

As for this clonotype: One end of the junction does not line up with germline, which may come from a read error. This chain links TRBV5-4 with TRBJ1-3, with unresolved D. Germline V gene sequence: CDR1 SGHNT, CDR2 YYREEE (reference sequence). This CDR3 contains 15 residues. CDR3 nucleotides: TGTGTCAGCAGCTTGCGCACGGACTATGGAAACACCATATATTTT. It encodes CVSSLRTDYGNTIYF.

This clonotype was detected ten times or more. The CDR3 here is CASSPMGGAREQYF. The CDR3, as DNA: TGTGCCAGCAGCCCGATGGGGGGGGCGCGAGAGCAGTACTTC. This chain links TRBV5-4 with TRBJ2-7; maybe TRBD2 (7 bases). The CDR3 has 14 residues. Germline values: CDR1 SGHNT, CDR2 YYREEE (reference sequence). The germline V and J ends were trimmed by 4 bases and 7 bases, with 18 bases remaining between them.

This clonotype was seen ten or more times. V and J are TRBV2 and TRBJ2-2, with D perhaps TRBD1 or TRBD2 (5 bases each). Per the germline V gene, CDR1 is SNHLY and CDR2 is FYNNEI. The CDR3 extends over 15 amino acids. Trimming shortened V by 4 bases and J by 6 bases, and 15 bases separated the two germline ends. The CDR3 nucleotides are TGTGCCAGCAGTGTCGGGCAGGGAGAAGCCGGGGAGCTGTTTTTT. This sequence encodes CASSVGQGEAGELFF.

V gene TRBV29-1 combines with J gene TRBJ2-5; perhaps TRBD1 as D (7 bases). CDR3 length: 13 residues. Trimming removed 4 bases from V and 3 bases from J, with 12 bases in between. Germline V gene data show CDR1 as SQVTM and CDR2 as ANQGSEA. DNA of the CDR3: TGCAGCGTTGGCGGGACAGCGGAAGAGACCCAGTACTTC. This gives the protein CSVGGTAEETQYF.

The chain recombines TRBV2 with TRBJ2-5, with 12 bases that match TRBD2. CDR1 SNHLY and CDR2 FYNNEI come from the germline V gene. V shed 6 bases and J 5 bases; nucleotides not matched to a gene: 4. This CDR3 contains 14 residues. The DNA of the CDR3 is TGTGCCAGCAGGATCACTAGCGGGAGGGAGACCCAGTACTTC. Translation gives CASRITSGRETQYF.

This clonotype was recorded at least ten times. The chain uses TRBV5-1 and TRBJ2-3, with 7 bases matching TRBD1. CDR1 and CDR2 (germline): SGHRS, YFSETQ. The CDR3 sequence is 14 residues long. The trim removed 2 bases at V and 5 bases at J, leaving 5 bases unmatched. As DNA, the CDR3 is TGCGCCAGCAGCTTTACAGGGGCGGAAGATACGCAGTATTTT. Its translation is CASSFTGAEDTQYF.

This clonotype showed up many times. CDR3 nucleotides: TGTGCCAGCTCACCGCAGGCACAGCCGAATCAGCCCCAGCATTTT. Amino acid sequence: CASSPQAQPNQPQHF. The chain employs TRBV18 and TRBJ1-5, with D unresolved. Trimming shortened V by 3 bases and J by 4 bases, and 13 bases separated the two germline ends. This CDR3 has 15 amino acids. From germline, CDR1 is KGHSH and CDR2 LQKENI.

This clonotype has ten or more counts. This rearrangement joins TRBV5-1 to TRBJ1-1, with D hard to call. The V and J ends lost 3 bases and 0 bases respectively, with 6 bases between them. CDR3 length: 13 residues. Germline values: CDR1 SGHRS, CDR2 YFSETQ. The CDR3, as DNA: TGCGCCAGCAGCTATACAGTGAACACTGAAGCTTTCTTT. Residues: CASSYTVNTEAFF.

The chain links TRBV20-1 to TRBJ2-1; D is undetermined. The ends were cut back, 5 bases at V and 7 bases at J, with 12 bases in the middle. There are 12 residues in the CDR3. The germline V gene has CDR1 DFQATT and CDR2 SNEGSKA (reference sequence). The CDR3 sequence: CSAYSASNEQFF. CDR3 DNA sequence: TGCAGTGCTTACTCGGCAAGTAATGAGCAGTTCTTC.

In its sample, this clonotype was seen many times. The CDR3 coding sequence is TGTGCCAGCAGCTTCGGCGGAGGCGCGGCCCCAGGGCAGCAGTACTTC. Translation: CASSFGGGAAPGQQYF. The chain uses TRBV7-2 and TRBJ2-7; D is tentatively TRBD1 or TRBD2 (5 bases each). V lost 3 bases and J 8 bases, leaving 23 bases between the germline ends. Germline V gene sequence: CDR1 SGHTA, CDR2 FQGNSA. The CDR3 length is 16 residues. The whole variable domain, remainder taken from reference TRBV7-2 and TRBJ2-7, is GAGVSQSPSNKVTEKGKDVELRCDPISGHTALYWYRQSLGQGLEFLIYFQGNSAPDKSGLPSDRFSAERTGGSVSTLTIQRTQQEDSAVYLCASSFGGGAAPGQQYFGPGTRLTVT.